This passage covers 20 T cell receptor beta chains from one sample sequenced in a study of cytomegalovirus exposure and HLA in healthy donors. The PCR employed 60 Vbeta primers together with 13 Jbeta primers. Sequenced by immunoSEQ multiplex PCR; TCRdb stores in-frame clones only, minus some. The sample lists 180,000 or so clones, 70% to 90% seen once, with roughly 8.8% in the top ten. Sequenced sample: PBMCs. The receptors were sampled from a man aged 18-30 years in good health and CMV-seropositive.

The DNA of the CDR3 is TGTGCCAGCAGACTGGAGAATTTAGAGACCCAGTACTTC. Its protein product is CASRLENLETQYF. This sequence joins TRBV2 and TRBJ2-5; D is undetermined. The CDR3 runs 13 residues. The germline CDR1 and CDR2 sequences are SNHLY and FYNNEI. Trimming shortened V by 6 bases and J by 4 bases, and 12 bases separated the two germline ends.

This chain connects TRBV4-3 to TRBJ2-4, with a possible D match to TRBD1 (6 bases). Looked up from germline, CDR1 is LGHNA and CDR2 is YSLEER. V was trimmed by 6 bases and J by 9 bases, leaving 18 bases between them. This CDR3 comprises 14 residues. The CDR3 DNA follows: TGCGCCAGCAGTCAGGGGCGGTGGGTCGGCATTCAGTACTTC. Protein sequence: CASSQGRWVGIQYF.

The V and J genes are TRBV7-6 and TRBJ2-3; 11 nucleotides line up with TRBD2. Germline CDR1 SGHVS, CDR2 FNYEAQ. The V segment lost 6 bases and the J segment 5 bases; nucleotides outside the gene matches: 4. This CDR3 has 14 amino acids. The CDR3 is CASRGTSGEDTQYF. CDR3 coding DNA: TGTGCCAGCAGGGGGACTAGCGGAGAAGATACGCAGTATTTT.

The chain carries TRBV18 and TRBJ1-5; D uncertain. From germline, CDR1 is KGHSH and CDR2 LQKENI. This CDR3 spans 14 amino acids. The V gene lost 3 bases and the J gene lost 5 bases, with 11 bases spanning the gap. CDR3 sequence (DNA): TGTGCCAGCTCACCTGGCAGGCCCGATCAGCCCCAGCATTTT. It is translated as CASSPGRPDQPQHF.

CDR3 sequence reads: CASGLNGYGYTF. The CDR3 nucleotides read TGTGCCAGCGGGCTAAATGGCTATGGCTACACCTTC. The chain is built from TRBV27 and TRBJ1-2; D is uncertain. V was cut by 8 bases and J by 4 bases, with 11 bases left in between. The V gene's germline CDR1 is MNHEY and CDR2 SMNVEV (reference sequence). The CDR3 is 12 residues long.

This clone was counted once. The chain recombines TRBV5-4 with TRBJ2-5; no definite D call. V gave up 0 bases and J gave up 4 bases, with 7 bases separating them. The CDR3 consists of 13 residues. Germline values: CDR1 SGHNT, CDR2 YYREEE (reference sequence). CDR3 residues: CASSLALGETQYF. The CDR3 DNA reads as TGTGCCAGCAGCTTGGCGCTAGGAGAGACCCAGTACTTC.

The V and J genes are TRBV6-1 and TRBJ2-3, with 7 bases aligning to TRBD1. The V and J ends lost 7 bases and 4 bases, in that order; junction bases with no gene match: 5. The germline V gene has CDR1 MNHNS and CDR2 SASEGT. The CDR3 totals 13 residues. CDR3 coding DNA: TGTGCCAGCACCCTGACAGGGTCAGATACGCAGTATTTT. Its translation: CASTLTGSDTQYF.

The chain has TRBV4-1 and TRBJ2-5, with 8 bases identical to TRBD2. The CDR3 covers 15 residues. V shed 2 bases and J 5 bases; nucleotides not matched to a gene: 7. CDR1 and CDR2 (germline): MGHRA, YSYEKL. This CDR3 reads CASSQSGGGLETQYF. For the CDR3, the DNA is TGCGCCAGCAGCCAAAGCGGGGGTGGTTTGGAGACCCAGTACTTC.

This chain uses TRBV19 with TRBJ2-7; D might be TRBD1 (6 bases). V was cut by 6 bases and J by 2 bases, with 23 bases left in between. This CDR3 region has 17 residues. Germline V lookup: CDR1 LNHDA, CDR2 SQIVND (reference sequence). The CDR3 DNA reads TGTGCCAGTAGCCGGGCGATTGTCGGGACACCGACCTACGAGCAGTACTTC. The encoded protein is CASSRAIVGTPTYEQYF.

The chain uses TRBV9 and TRBJ1-1; D not resolved. Germline CDR1 reads SGDLS; CDR2 reads YYNGEE. The germline V and J ends were trimmed by 4 bases and 3 bases, with 16 bases remaining between them. The CDR3 runs to 15 residues. The chain's CDR3 is CASSSPPGSYTEAFF. The CDR3 bases are TGTGCCAGCAGCTCGCCCCCGGGATCCTACACTGAAGCTTTCTTT.

The chain is built from TRBV9 and TRBJ2-7; TRBD2 matches 7 bases. Germline-derived CDR1 and CDR2 are SGDLS and YYNGEE. This CDR3 is 13 amino acids long. With 10 bases clipped from V and 3 bases from J, the junction kept 10 bases outside the gene matches. The CDR3 is CAGKGRGNYEQYF. CDR3 coding DNA: TGTGCCGGAAAGGGGAGGGGCAACTACGAGCAGTACTTC.

The J gene is TRBJ2-1, the V gene TRBV19; D not certain. From germline, CDR1 is LNHDA and CDR2 SQIVND (reference sequence). The ends were cut back, 10 bases at V and 0 bases at J, with 16 bases in the middle. The CDR3 is 15 residues long. CDR3 DNA: TGTGCCACCTCTCGCGAGATAAGCTCCTACAATGAGCAGTTCTTC. Residues: CATSREISSYNEQFF.

In this sample, this clone turned up a few times. CDR3 region: CASIKDTAVGNEKLFF. Written as DNA, the CDR3 is TGTGCCAGTATTAAGGACACGGCGGTGGGTAATGAAAAACTGTTTTTT. This sequence joins TRBV19 and TRBJ1-4, with a tentative D call TRBD1 (5 bases). The V end was cut by 7 bases, the J end by 4 bases, with 19 bases between. From germline, CDR1 is LNHDA and CDR2 SQIVND (reference sequence). The CDR3 totals 16 residues.

V is TRBV16 and J is TRBJ1-1; possibly TRBD1 for D (6 bases). This CDR3 has 14 amino acids. CDR1 is KGHSY and CDR2 is FQNENV in the germline V gene. The ends were cut back, 0 bases at V and 1 base at J, with 6 bases in the middle. The CDR3 nucleotides are TGTGCCAGCAGCCAATCGGGGGCGAACACTGAAGCTTTCTTT. Translation gives CASSQSGANTEAFF.

The CDR3 here is CASSLSTGVVEKLFF. CDR3 bases: TGTGCCAGCAGCTTGTCAACAGGGGTAGTCGAAAAACTGTTTTTT. V usage is TRBV7-9 and J usage is TRBJ1-4, with 7 bases lining up with TRBD1. V was pared by 3 bases and J by 8 bases, with 9 bases of the junction left unmatched. This CDR3 has 15 amino acids. Germline-derived CDR1 and CDR2 are SEHNR and FQNEAQ (reference sequence). The variable domain in full, with the rest retrieved from reference TRBV7-9 and TRBJ1-4, is DTGVSQNPRHKITKRGQNVTFRCDPISEHNRLYWYRQTLGQGPEFLTYFQNEAQLEKSRLLSDRFSAERPKGSFSTLEIQRTEQGDSAMYLCASSLSTGVVEKLFFGSGTQLSVL.

The chain combines TRBV30 with TRBJ1-4; D is unclear. This CDR3 has 14 amino acids. Trimming took off 0 bases at V and 7 bases at J, with 12 bases between the two ends. The germline CDR1 and CDR2 sequences are GTSNPN and SVGIG (reference sequence). CDR3 DNA sequence: TGTGCCTGGAGTGTCGGGAAAGACGGTGAAAAACTGTTTTTT. Translation gives CAWSVGKDGEKLFF.

J is TRBJ2-7 and V is TRBV7-9; 10 positions match TRBD2. With V trimmed by 5 bases and J by 3 bases, 7 bases remained unmatched. Germline CDR1 is SEHNR and CDR2 is FQNEAQ (reference sequence). The CDR3 contains 15 residues. The CDR3 sequence is CASSQPGLASYEQYF. The CDR3 DNA reads as TGTGCCAGCAGCCAGCCGGGACTAGCGAGCTACGAGCAGTACTTC.

The V gene is TRBV9, the J gene TRBJ2-5, with 10 positions matching TRBD2. The length of the CDR3 is 15 residues. Germline CDR1 reads SGDLS; CDR2 reads YYNGEE. Germline trimming cut 0 bases from V and 7 bases from J; bases unmatched to any gene: 6. Here the CDR3 DNA reads TGTGCCAGCAGCGTAGCTAGCGGGGGTGGTTGGACCCAGTACTTC. It translates to CASSVASGGGWTQYF.

The V and J genes are TRBV6-4 and TRBJ2-4; D gene uncertain. This CDR3 has 14 residues. V was shortened by 6 bases and J by 0 bases, with 9 bases between the two germline ends. Germline-derived CDR1 and CDR2 are MRHNA and SNTAGT. The CDR3 sequence: CASSRTGAKNIQYF. CDR3 bases: TGTGCCAGCAGCCGTACTGGAGCCAAAAACATTCAGTACTTC.

The chain links TRBV2 to TRBJ1-4; the match to TRBD1 covers 7 bases. J lost 3 bases, V lost 5 bases, and 6 bases had no gene match. Germline CDR1 is SNHLY and CDR2 is FYNNEI. The CDR3 is made up of 15 amino acids. The CDR3 sequence: CASSTAQGPNEKLFF. Written as DNA, the CDR3 is TGTGCCAGCAGTACCGCACAGGGGCCTAATGAAAAACTGTTTTTT. Full variable domain (remainder filled in from reference TRBV2 and TRBJ1-4): EPEVTQTPSHQVTQMGQEVILRCVPISNHLYFYWYRQILGQKVEFLVSFYNNEISEKSEIFDDQFSVERPDGSNFTLKIRSTKLEDSAMYFCASSTAQGPNEKLFFGSGTQLSVL.